Listed here are 17 T cell receptor beta chains from one sample, sequenced in a study of T cells after yellow fever vaccination. TCRdb passed the 5' RACE reads through MiXCR, listing each CDR3 protein once. The sample has 250,000 to 400,000 distinct CDR3 sequences, over 3.5% seen once. Sequencing was performed on PBMCs, taken 15 days after the yellow fever booster vaccination. The receptors were gathered from a man aged 18 to 29 who received the YFV17D yellow fever vaccine.

This clonotype was seen ten or more times. The chain employs TRBV6-2 or TRBV6-3 and TRBJ2-3, with 8 bases that match TRBD2. With 9 bases clipped from V and 0 bases from J, the junction kept 14 bases outside the gene matches. CDR1 MNHEY and CDR2 SVGEGT come from the germline V gene. The CDR3 consists of 17 residues. CDR3 DNA sequence: TGTGCCAGTACTCCCGCCTTTAGCGGGGCAAGCACAGATACGCAGTATTTT. Its protein is CASTPAFSGASTDTQYF.

This CDR3 reads CASSQPGLAGPLAKNIQYF. The DNA for the CDR3 is TGTGCCAGCAGCCAGCCGGGACTAGCGGGGCCACTAGCCAAAAACATTCAGTACTTC. J is TRBJ2-4 and V is TRBV3-1; 13 bases are shared with TRBD2. CDR3 size: 19 residues. J was trimmed by 0 bases and V by 3 bases; bases with no gene match: 8. Germline assignment: CDR1 LGHDT and CDR2 YNNKEL (reference sequence).

This clonotype turned up a few times. This chain joins TRBV6-2 or TRBV6-3 and TRBJ2-7, with TRBD1 as a possible D gene (6 bases). Trimming removed 5 bases at V and 2 bases at J, with 16 bases between. Per the germline V gene, CDR1 is MNHEY and CDR2 is SVGEGT. CDR3 length: 15 amino acids. In DNA, the CDR3 is TGTGCCAGCAGTCGGTCCGGGACACCAACCTACGAGCAGTACTTC. This translates into CASSRSGTPTYEQYF.

The chain links TRBV18 to TRBJ2-7; D call uncertain. Germline V CDR1 and CDR2: KGHSH, LQKENI. This CDR3 contains 13 residues. The V gene lost 4 bases and the J gene lost 2 bases, with 9 bases spanning the gap. CDR3 coding DNA: TGTGCCAGCTCACAGTACCTCGCCTACGAGCAGTACGTC. Protein: CASSQYLAYEQYV.

In its sample, this clonotype was seen many times. The chain combines TRBV12-3 or TRBV12-4 with TRBJ1-1, with D hard to call. The CDR3 sequence is 12 residues long. Between the trimmed V and J ends, which lost 6 bases and 5 bases, there was a span of 10 bases. Written as DNA, the CDR3 is TGTGCCAGCAGGGGGAGGGCTACTGAAGCTTTCTTT. It encodes CASRGRATEAFF.

In this sample, this clonotype turned up many times. The rearrangement uses TRBV28 and TRBJ2-2; tentative D call: TRBD1 (5 bases). The CDR3 extends over 13 amino acids. The V gene lost 3 bases and the J gene lost 7 bases, with 9 bases spanning the gap. Germline CDR1 and CDR2: MDHEN and SYDVKM. CDR3: CASSFRAGGELFF. CDR3 DNA: TGTGCCAGCAGTTTCAGGGCCGGCGGGGAGCTGTTTTTT. Combining the CDR3 with reference TRBV28 and TRBJ2-2 gives the whole variable domain DVKVTQSSRYLVKRTGEKVFLECVQDMDHENMFWYRQDPGLGLRLIYFSYDVKMKEKGDIPEGYSVSREKKERFSLILESASTNQTSMYLCASSFRAGGELFFGEGSRLTVL.

At least ten counts were recorded for this clonotype. The chain combines TRBV4-3 with TRBJ2-1; D perhaps matches TRBD1 (6 bases). CDR1 is LGHNA, CDR2 YSLEER, per germline. This CDR3 has 14 residues. Trimming shortened V by 4 bases and J by 5 bases, and 12 bases separated the two germline ends. CDR3 sequence reads: CASSPRQGNNEQFF. The CDR3 DNA is TGCGCCAGCAGCCCAAGGCAGGGGAACAATGAGCAGTTCTTC.

This clonotype was observed a handful of times. The chain combines TRBV29-1 with TRBJ2-5; possible D gene TRBD1, 5 bases. V lost 4 bases and J lost 4, with 13 bases in between. The CDR3 contains 13 residues. Germline CDR1 and CDR2: SQVTM and ANQGSEA. The CDR3: CSVGYRSGETQYF. CDR3 nucleotide sequence: TGCAGCGTTGGGTACAGGTCCGGAGAGACCCAGTACTTC.

This clonotype was recorded at least ten times. The chain couples TRBV7-6 to TRBJ2-3; tentatively, D is TRBD1 (5 bases). Germline CDR1 and CDR2: SGHVS and FNYEAQ. V shed 5 bases and J shed 4 bases, with 13 bases lying between them. The CDR3 loop spans 14 amino acids. The CDR3 DNA reads TGTGCCAGCAGCATCCAGGGTGGCGCAGATACGCAGTATTTT. Translating it yields CASSIQGGADTQYF.

The chain is built from TRBV11-2 and TRBJ2-1; 8 bases align to TRBD2. The V gene end was trimmed by 3 bases and the J gene end by 2 bases; junction bases not matched to a gene: 6. Germline values: CDR1 SGHAT, CDR2 FQNNGV. The CDR3 contains 16 residues. The CDR3 coding sequence is TGTGCCAGCAGCTTGGGCGGGGGGTCCCCCTACAATGAGCAGTTCTTC. Translating gives CASSLGGGSPYNEQFF.

A few counts support this clonotype. This sequence joins TRBV9 and TRBJ2-2; D possibly matches TRBD1 or TRBD2 (6 bases each). The CDR3 covers 14 residues. V lost 3 bases and J 3 bases, leaving 9 bases between the germline ends. The germline V gene encodes CDR1 SGDLS and CDR2 YYNGEE. In DNA form, the CDR3 reads TGTGCCAGCAGCGAAGGGGGGCACACCGGGGAGCTGTTTTTT. As protein: CASSEGGHTGELFF.

This clonotype has at least ten counts. The V gene is TRBV6-1, the J gene TRBJ1-1, with 7 bases fitting TRBD1. CDR3 length: 14 residues. Germline V gives CDR1 MNHNS, CDR2 SASEGT. V lost 3 bases to trimming and J lost 4 bases; unmatched junction nucleotides: 5. In DNA form, the CDR3 reads TGTGCCAGCAGTGAGAACAGGGGAAGCACTGAAGCTTTCTTT. As protein: CASSENRGSTEAFF.

The rearrangement links TRBV25-1 to TRBJ2-7; maybe TRBD1 (5 bases). CDR1 and CDR2 from the germline V gene are MGHDK and SYGVNS. The V and J ends lost 1 base and 5 bases respectively, with 15 bases between them. This CDR3 is 15 amino acids long. Here the CDR3 reads CASSEFRQPLNEQYV. In DNA form, the CDR3 reads TGTGCCAGCAGTGAATTCCGACAGCCTCTGAACGAGCAGTACGTC.

This clonotype was counted many times. The chain recombines TRBV20-1 with TRBJ2-7, with D uncertain. CDR3 length: 12 residues. Germline lookup yields CDR1 DFQATT and CDR2 SNEGSKA (reference sequence). V lost 6 bases, J lost 2 bases, and 11 bases lay in between. CDR3 nucleotides: TGCAGTGCCTCGGTCCCCCCCTACGAGCAGTACTTC. Amino acid sequence: CSASVPPYEQYF.

This clonotype has at least ten counts. This sequence joins TRBV5-5 and TRBJ2-7; D gene ambiguous. V shed 4 bases and J shed 0 bases, with 5 bases lying between them. The CDR3 covers 12 residues. In germline, CDR1 is SGHKS, CDR2 YYEKEE (reference sequence). CDR3 loop: CASSLTSYEQYF. CDR3 nucleotides: TGTGCCAGCAGCCTCACCTCCTACGAGCAGTACTTC.

In this sample, this clonotype turned up many times. The chain has TRBV20-1 and TRBJ2-5; D not certain. Germline V lookup: CDR1 DFQATT, CDR2 SNEGSKA (reference sequence). Trimming removed 0 bases at V and 4 bases at J, with 12 bases between. CDR3 length: 14 amino acids. The CDR3 nucleotides read TGCAGTGCTAGAGATACGGGCTACCGAGAGACCCAGTACTTC. Translated, it gives CSARDTGYRETQYF.

Ten or more counts support this clonotype. The chain links TRBV5-1 to TRBJ2-2; 7 nucleotides align to TRBD2. V lost 0 bases, J lost 0 bases, and 2 bases stayed unmatched. The CDR3 totals 16 residues. Germline V CDR1 and CDR2: SGHRS, YFSETQ. The CDR3 is CASSLGAGANTGELFF. CDR3 bases: TGCGCCAGCAGCTTGGGTGCGGGAGCGAACACCGGGGAGCTGTTTTTT.